This T cell receptor beta chain was sequenced for a study of CD8 T cells in ankylosing spondylitis. Quantitative 5'-RACE was performed with molecular barcodes, and it yielded the TCR beta libraries. TCRdb re-analysed the 5' RACE reads in MiXCR, keeping a single row per CDR3 protein. The table includes around 280,000 distinct CDR3 sequences, 20% detected once. This clonotype was detected a few times. No antigen is known for it. CDR3 length: 16 residues. Germline-derived CDR1 and CDR2 are SGHDT and YYEEEE. Unmatched junction bases numbered 8, after V lost 3 bases and J lost 0 bases. Whole-study findings and limits: For ankylosing spondylitis blood, a TCR beta motif of 7 or 8 highly homologous variants appeared characteristic. With a CD8+ phenotype, disease-linked clones were relatively rare in peripheral blood.

The source is a male donor with ankylosing spondylitis or in good health (not recorded which). Sequenced input: blood, either unsorted or a sorted T cell fraction (not recorded which). The rearrangement uses TRBV5-6 and TRBJ1-1, with TRBD1 matching over 7 bases. The CDR3 sequence: CASSSDRLAMNTEAFF. CDR3 coding DNA: TGTGCCAGCAGCTCGGACAGGCTGGCGATGAACACTGAAGCTTTCTTT.